A selection of T cell receptor beta chains follows, all from one sample in a study of sequential checkpoint blockade in melanoma. Assay: immunoSEQ multiplex PCR; the TCRdb copy retains only in-frame clones and omits some. Among several thousand clones listed, more than 20% were seen once. This material consisted of tumor tissue (inferred from file names), taken from a patient given nivolumab and ipilimumab in sequence. Receptors originate from a human donor with melanoma. Both conserved end residues are part of each CDR3. Fields, in order: CDR3 protein, J gene, V gene.

cdr3_aa: CASSNQGGSTEAFF
j_call: TRBJ1-1
v_call: TRBV19

cdr3_aa: CASSSSPSVEAEAFF
j_call: TRBJ1-1
v_call: TRBV5-1

cdr3_aa: CSAQIAVTYEQYF
j_call: TRBJ2-7
v_call: TRBV29-1

cdr3_aa: CSVSRGSGANVLTF
j_call: TRBJ2-6
v_call: TRBV29-1

cdr3_aa: CASSEGGGGPKNIQYF
j_call: TRBJ2-4
v_call: TRBV6-1

cdr3_aa: CSVEDPTQSSGNTIYF
j_call: TRBJ1-3
v_call: TRBV29-1

cdr3_aa: CAISQGDFETQYF
j_call: TRBJ2-5
v_call: TRBV6-8

cdr3_aa: CAISRDGADVSNQPQHF
j_call: TRBJ1-5
v_call: TRBV6-8

cdr3_aa: CASHYRGGIAGTDTQYF
j_call: TRBJ2-3
v_call: TRBV7-5

cdr3_aa: CASPPSRSIKPQHF
j_call: TRBJ1-5
v_call: TRBV19

cdr3_aa: CAWSVLAGNNYGYTF
j_call: TRBJ1-2
v_call: TRBV30

cdr3_aa: CASSSTGGGETQYF
j_call: TRBJ2-5
v_call: TRBV11-3

cdr3_aa: CASRPAGGGQETQYF
j_call: TRBJ2-5
v_call: TRBV19

cdr3_aa: CASQKKAGGWHNEQFF
j_call: TRBJ2-1
v_call: TRBV12-5

cdr3_aa: CASSYSKFASWSTEAFF
j_call: TRBJ1-1
v_call: TRBV6-8

cdr3_aa: CASSHSDRGRKTQYF
j_call: TRBJ2-5
v_call: TRBV28

cdr3_aa: CASSPSALIAGVQYF
j_call: TRBJ2-3
v_call: TRBV11-3

cdr3_aa: CASSYDITSPGGYEQYF
j_call: TRBJ2-7
v_call: TRBV6-8

cdr3_aa: CASSQQGGVNEKLFF
j_call: TRBJ1-4
v_call: TRBV16

cdr3_aa: CASSDREREGGTGELFF
j_call: TRBJ2-2
v_call: TRBV5-1